Listed here is a single TCR beta chain. Its target is not known. The record originates from a study of cytomegalovirus exposure and HLA in healthy donors. Study in general: From donors who were HLA-typed, an early data release held approximately 80 million unique TCRs.

Study findings and constraints: Investigators reported some 150 TCR beta chains as tied to cytomegalovirus.

V lost 3 bases and J lost 5, with 10 bases in between. Germline CDR1 reads LNHDA; CDR2 reads SQIVND (reference sequence). The CDR3 runs 13 residues. A multiplex PCR was run with 60 Vbeta primers and 13 Jbeta primers. Under the authors' procedure: Approximately 87 million unique TCR beta chains, roughly 10 million shared, were counted in a later analysis. Some clones are missing from TCRdb's copy, which holds only in-frame ones; the method was immunoSEQ multiplex PCR. D and trimming were read from the DNA, whereas the V and J calls and clone size are those reported in that table. Found here are approximately 88,000 clones, approximately 80% of them singletons; the top ten hold 3.7%.

The sequenced material came from PBMCs. This chain joins TRBV19 and TRBJ2-5; D might be TRBD1 (5 bases). The sequence came from a young man in good health and CMV-seronegative. This chain's CDR3 is CASSMSGFETQYF. Written as DNA, the CDR3 is TGTGCCAGTAGTATGTCAGGGTTTGAGACCCAGTACTTC.